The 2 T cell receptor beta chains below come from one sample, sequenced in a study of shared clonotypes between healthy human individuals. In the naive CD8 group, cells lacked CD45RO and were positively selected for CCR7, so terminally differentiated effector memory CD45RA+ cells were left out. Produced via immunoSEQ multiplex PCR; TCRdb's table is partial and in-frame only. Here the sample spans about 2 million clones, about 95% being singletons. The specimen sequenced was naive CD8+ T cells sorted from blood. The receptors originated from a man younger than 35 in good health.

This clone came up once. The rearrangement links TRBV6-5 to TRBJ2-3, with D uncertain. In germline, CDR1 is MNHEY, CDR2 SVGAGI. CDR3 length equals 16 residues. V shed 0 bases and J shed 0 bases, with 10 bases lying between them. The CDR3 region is CASSYSPIPSTDTQYF. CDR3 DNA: TGTGCCAGCAGTTACTCCCCTATCCCTAGCACAGATACGCAGTATTTT.

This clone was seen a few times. The CDR3 is CASNSGQTNSPLHF. CDR3 in DNA: TGTGCCAGCAATTCGGGACAGACCAATTCACCCCTCCACTTT. The J gene is TRBJ1-6, the V gene TRBV2, with 7 bases fitting TRBD1. Germline trimming cut 7 bases from V and 7 bases from J; bases unmatched to any gene: 7. The CDR3 has 14 amino acids. Looked up from germline, CDR1 is SNHLY and CDR2 is FYNNEI.